The subject of this entry is one TCR beta chain. The sample originates from a study of tumor-infiltrating lymphocytes in oesophageal squamous cell carcinoma. TCRdb used MiXCR to reprocess the PCR reads, holding one entry per CDR3 protein. The sample lists approximately 13,000 distinct CDR3 sequences, 50% to 60% occurring once. Germline V gives CDR1 MNHNS, CDR2 SASEGT. CDR3 length: 16 residues. J was trimmed by 7 bases and V by 8 bases; bases with no gene match: 15. Sequencing input: esophageal tumor tissue. The TCR comes from a female donor with esophageal squamous cell carcinoma. The chain is built from TRBV6-1 and TRBJ2-2; TRBD2 matches at 8 bases. CDR3: CASGSNAAGGGGELFF. The DNA of the CDR3 is TGTGCCAGCGGATCGAATGCTGCGGGAGGCGGCGGGGAGCTGTTTTTT.